The 28 T cell receptor beta chains below were found in one sample sequenced in a study of cytomegalovirus exposure and HLA in healthy donors. 60 Vbeta and 13 Jbeta primers were used in PCR. Data came from immunoSEQ multiplex PCR; TCRdb stores just in-frame clones and leaves some out. The sample carries 90,000 to 140,000 clones, less than 85% recorded once. The sequencing sample was made of PBMCs. All receptors come from a man aged 40-55 years in good health and CMV-seropositive.

This clone showed up just once. The chain uses TRBV28 and TRBJ2-3; weak D call: TRBD1 (5 bases). The CDR3 totals 13 residues. V was clipped by 10 bases and J by 0 bases, with 11 bases between them. Germline V gives CDR1 MDHEN, CDR2 SYDVKM. The CDR3 here is CAILTASTDTQYF. CDR3 DNA sequence: TGTGCCATCTTGACAGCTAGCACAGATACGCAGTATTTT.

The chain combines TRBV7-9 with TRBJ2-1, with a possible D match to TRBD2 (6 bases). Trimming stripped 5 bases from V and 0 bases from J, with 14 bases between. This CDR3 is 16 amino acids long. Germline V lookup: CDR1 SEHNR, CDR2 FQNEAQ (reference sequence). The DNA of the CDR3 is TGTGCCAGCAGCCCCTGGTTGCGGGGCTCCTACAATGAGCAGTTCTTC. It translates to CASSPWLRGSYNEQFF.

The chain couples TRBV6-6 to TRBJ2-7; 10 nucleotides line up with TRBD2. Trimming removed 8 bases from V and 3 bases from J; junction bases left unmatched: 4. The CDR3 totals 13 residues. Germline values: CDR1 MNHNY, CDR2 SVGAGI (reference sequence). DNA of the CDR3: TGTGCCAGCGGACTAGCGGATATCTACGAGCAGTACTTC. It encodes CASGLADIYEQYF.

This clone was counted a few times. This sequence joins TRBV14 and TRBJ2-1, with D possibly matching TRBD1 (5 bases). V gave up 0 bases and J gave up 0 bases, with 9 bases separating them. Germline V gene data show CDR1 as SGHDN and CDR2 as FVKESK. The CDR3 is made up of 16 amino acids. The CDR3 DNA reads TGTGCCAGCAGCCAAGATTCAGGGTCCTCCTACAATGAGCAGTTCTTC. Translation: CASSQDSGSSYNEQFF.

The chain is built from TRBV7-6 and TRBJ2-7; no clear D. The CDR3 length is 14 residues. CDR1 is SGHVS and CDR2 is FNYEAQ in the germline V gene. V lost 2 bases and J 1 base, leaving 9 bases between the germline ends. The chain's CDR3 is CASSLNTASYEQYF. As DNA, the CDR3 is TGTGCCAGCAGCTTAAATACAGCTTCCTACGAGCAGTACTTC.

This clone occurred a few times. This chain joins TRBV5-1 and TRBJ1-2; TRBD1 aligns across 7 bases. Germline V gives CDR1 SGHRS, CDR2 YFSETQ. This CDR3 contains 16 residues. J lost 8 bases, V lost 4 bases, and 17 bases had no gene match. The CDR3 loop reads CASSTGTAEPSRGYTF. The CDR3 DNA reads as TGCGCCAGCAGCACCGGGACAGCCGAACCCTCAAGGGGCTACACCTTC.

The genes are TRBV27 and TRBJ1-4, with TRBD1 as a possible D gene (5 bases). Trimming stripped 2 bases from V and 0 bases from J, with 13 bases between. The CDR3 spans 17 residues. The germline V gene encodes CDR1 MNHEY and CDR2 SMNVEV (reference sequence). CDR3 sequence reads: CASSLSLGTATNEKLFF. The CDR3 DNA is TGTGCCAGCAGTTTAAGTCTGGGGACTGCAACTAATGAAAAACTGTTTTTT.

V usage is TRBV7-9 and J usage is TRBJ1-5; 8 bases line up with TRBD1. In germline, CDR1 is SEHNR, CDR2 FQNEAQ (reference sequence). The CDR3 has 14 residues. Germline trimming cut 3 bases from V and 9 bases from J; bases unmatched to any gene: 7. Here the CDR3 DNA reads TGTGCCAGCAGCTTCGGACAGGGACAACCGCCCCAGCATTTT. Protein sequence: CASSFGQGQPPQHF.

The chain employs TRBV7-6 and TRBJ2-2, with no clear D. Trimming removed 5 bases from V and 7 bases from J, with 11 bases in between. Germline-derived CDR1 and CDR2 are SGHVS and FNYEAQ. The CDR3 is made up of 13 amino acids. The DNA for the CDR3 is TGTGCCAGCAGCCCCCCCCTACTCGGGGAGCTGTTTTTT. It yields the protein CASSPPLLGELFF. Filled out from reference TRBV7-6 and TRBJ2-2, the complete variable domain reads GAGVSQSPRYKVTKRGQDVALRCDPISGHVSLYWYRQALGQGPEFLTYFNYEAQQDKSGLPNDRFSAERPEGSISTLTIQRTEQRDSAMYRCASSPPLLGELFFGEGSRLTVL.

CDR3: CASSYRPSSYEQYF. In DNA, the CDR3 is TGTGCCAGCAGTTACCGCCCGAGCTCCTACGAGCAGTACTTC. The chain is built from TRBV6-5 and TRBJ2-7; D is unclear. Between the trimmed V and J ends, which lost 2 bases and 0 bases, there was a span of 8 bases. Germline V gene lookup returns CDR1 MNHEY and CDR2 SVGAGI. The CDR3 contains 14 residues.

The V and J genes are TRBV11-3 and TRBJ1-3, with D tentatively TRBD1 (5 bases). Trimming pared 1 base from V and 0 bases from J, leaving 10 bases between. There are 16 residues in the CDR3. The germline V gene encodes CDR1 SGHNT and CDR2 YENEEA. The DNA of the CDR3 is TGTGCCAGCAGCTTAGTTTCAACAGGCTCTGGAAACACCATATATTTT. It encodes CASSLVSTGSGNTIYF.

Comment on this clone: The junction departs from germline at one end; a sequencing error may be responsible. The J gene is TRBJ2-6, the V gene TRBV6-1; 7 bases match TRBD1. CDR3 length equals 17 residues. Germline V gene data show CDR1 as MNHNS and CDR2 as SASEGT. The CDR3 reads CASSVDWDSSGANGLTF. The CDR3 DNA sequence: TGTGCCAGCAGTGTGGACTGGGACAGCTCTGGGGCCAACGGCCTGACTTTC.

This clone was seen only once. V is TRBV7-2 and J is TRBJ2-7; 14 bases are a match to TRBD2. The CDR3 is made up of 17 amino acids. With 5 bases clipped from V and 3 bases from J, the junction kept 9 bases outside the gene matches. Germline V lookup: CDR1 SGHTA, CDR2 FQGNSA. The CDR3 sequence is CASSTGLAGGTFYEQYF. Here the CDR3 DNA reads TGTGCCAGCAGCACTGGACTAGCGGGGGGTACATTCTACGAGCAGTACTTC.

This chain connects TRBV11-3 to TRBJ1-5; no firm D call. CDR1 is SGHNT, CDR2 YENEEA, per germline. V was clipped by 5 bases and J by 7 bases, with 9 bases between them. CDR3 length: 12 amino acids. The CDR3 DNA sequence: TGTGCCAGCAGCCAAGAGGGCCAGCCCCAGCATTTT. Protein sequence: CASSQEGQPQHF.

With respect to this clone: At the DNA level, this CDR3 is encoded by other sequences in the same sample as well. J is TRBJ1-2 and V is TRBV19; D gene ambiguous. V lost 3 bases, J lost 6 bases, and 14 bases lay in between. CDR1 is LNHDA, CDR2 SQIVND, per germline (reference sequence). The CDR3 is 14 residues long. The CDR3 is CASSISGPSDGYTF. The CDR3 nucleotides are TGTGCCAGTAGTATCTCAGGCCCTTCGGATGGCTACACCTTC.

The chain uses TRBV6-5 and TRBJ1-4; TRBD1 might be the D (6 bases). Trimming cost V 4 bases and J 6 bases, with 18 bases left between them. The CDR3 totals 16 residues. Germline CDR1 MNHEY, CDR2 SVGAGI. The chain's CDR3 is CASSSRKGRGDEKLFF. CDR3 nucleotide sequence: TGTGCCAGCAGTTCTAGGAAGGGCAGGGGTGATGAAAAACTGTTTTTT.

The genes are TRBV7-5 and TRBJ2-7; the D call in the table, TRBD2, was not verified against the DNA. TRBV7-5 is given as a pseudogene. This CDR3 spans 14 amino acids. The CDR3 spells CARSLAGGPNEQYF. The CDR3 DNA reads as TGTGCCAGAAGCTTAGCGGGGGGGCCCAACGAGCAGTACTTC.

This chain joins TRBV2 and TRBJ2-3, with 8 bases that match TRBD1. The V and J ends lost 4 bases and 7 bases, in that order; junction bases with no gene match: 10. The CDR3 loop spans 15 amino acids. In germline, CDR1 is SNHLY, CDR2 FYNNEI. The DNA for the CDR3 is TGTGCCAGCAGTGGGCAGGGGGCTGTGCTGAATACGCAGTATTTT. It specifies CASSGQGAVLNTQYF.

There are a few counts of this clone. A junction boundary mismatches the germline segment, possibly from a read error. The CDR3 sequence: CSSSLGSSSGRADTGELFF. CDR3 DNA sequence: TGTTCCAGCAGCTTAGGATCCTCTAGCGGGAGGGCCGACACCGGGGAGCTGTTTTTT. This rearrangement joins TRBV7-9 to TRBJ2-2, with 12 bases identical to TRBD2. The CDR3 is 19 amino acids. CDR1 is SEHNR, CDR2 FQNEAQ, per germline (reference sequence).

The rearrangement uses TRBV5-4 and TRBJ2-5; TRBD1 agrees at 7 bases. This CDR3 is built from 14 residues. Germline loops: CDR1 SGHNT, CDR2 YYREEE (reference sequence). J lost 7 bases, V lost 4 bases, and 10 bases had no gene match. In DNA form, the CDR3 reads TGTGCCAGCAGCGGACGACAGGGTGAAGGGACCCAGTACTTC. Protein product: CASSGRQGEGTQYF.

The chain joins TRBV7-9 to TRBJ1-2, with 9 bases fitting TRBD1. V shed 5 bases, J shed 1 base, and the junction held 5 bases outside the gene matches. CDR3 length: 15 residues. Germline lookup yields CDR1 SEHNR and CDR2 FQNEAQ (reference sequence). The CDR3 DNA sequence: TGTGCCAGCAGCGTGGGACAGGGCCATAACTATGGCTACACCTTC. Translation gives CASSVGQGHNYGYTF.

The chain recombines TRBV6-1 with TRBJ2-3; D ambiguous. Germline CDR1 reads MNHNS; CDR2 reads SASEGT. Deletions cut 5 bases from V and 2 bases from J, with 11 bases between. This CDR3 comprises 14 residues. The CDR3 region is CASSLLIATDTQYF. DNA for the CDR3: TGTGCCAGCAGTCTGCTAATAGCCACAGATACGCAGTATTTT.

The chain has TRBV18 and TRBJ1-3; tentatively, D is TRBD1 (6 bases). Per the germline V gene, CDR1 is KGHSH and CDR2 is LQKENI. The CDR3 sequence is 20 residues long. V lost 2 bases and J lost 0, with 23 bases in between. The CDR3 DNA sequence: TGTGCCAGCTCACCAGGTCCAGGGGCACTTTCCCTCCTCTCTGGAAACACCATATATTTT. Its translation is CASSPGPGALSLLSGNTIYF.

The chain employs TRBV19 and TRBJ2-1; possible D gene TRBD1, 6 bases. Trimming took off 3 bases at V and 0 bases at J, with 15 bases between the two ends. The CDR3 runs 17 residues. Germline V gene sequence: CDR1 LNHDA, CDR2 SQIVND (reference sequence). CDR3 loop: CASSIQGYRSSYNEQFF. CDR3 DNA: TGTGCCAGTAGTATTCAGGGGTACCGTAGCTCCTACAATGAGCAGTTCTTC. Combining the CDR3 with reference TRBV19 and TRBJ2-1 gives the whole variable domain DGGITQSPKYLFRKEGQNVTLSCEQNLNHDAMYWYRQDPGQGLRLIYYSQIVNDFQKGDIAEGYSVSREKKESFPLTVTSAQKNPTAFYLCASSIQGYRSSYNEQFFGPGTRLTVL.

The V and J genes are TRBV19 and TRBJ1-2; tentatively, D is TRBD1 (6 bases). Trimming shortened V by 10 bases and J by 5 bases, and 17 bases separated the two germline ends. The CDR3 extends over 13 amino acids. Germline V gives CDR1 LNHDA, CDR2 SQIVND (reference sequence). The CDR3 coding sequence is TGTGCCACCGAGCGAGGGAGGGGGTATGGCTACACCTTC. This encodes CATERGRGYGYTF.

This clone was detected a few times. The chain has TRBV28 and TRBJ2-1, with 13 nucleotides matching TRBD2. The germline CDR1 and CDR2 sequences are MDHEN and SYDVKM. The CDR3 is made up of 16 amino acids. The J segment lost 8 bases and the V segment lost 3 bases, leaving 7 bases of the junction unmatched. The CDR3 spells CASSLTSGGTRDEQFF. CDR3 bases: TGTGCCAGCAGTTTGACTAGCGGGGGGACTCGCGATGAGCAGTTCTTC. The full variable domain, rest sourced from reference TRBV28 and TRBJ2-1, is DVKVTQSSRYLVKRTGEKVFLECVQDMDHENMFWYRQDPGLGLRLIYFSYDVKMKEKGDIPEGYSVSREKKERFSLILESASTNQTSMYLCASSLTSGGTRDEQFFGPGTRLTVL.

The rearrangement uses TRBV5-1 and TRBJ2-3, with D perhaps TRBD2 (6 bases). Germline-derived CDR1 and CDR2 are SGHRS and YFSETQ. V lost 0 bases and J lost 0, with 11 bases in between. The CDR3 consists of 16 residues. CDR3 DNA sequence: TGCGCCAGCAGCTTGGGGGGTAGCGGAAGCACAGATACGCAGTATTTT. Translated, it gives CASSLGGSGSTDTQYF.

The chain is built from TRBV5-4 and TRBJ2-5, with TRBD1 matching 8 bases. Per germline, CDR1 SGHNT and CDR2 YYREEE (reference sequence). The CDR3 loop spans 13 amino acids. V was pared by 4 bases and J by 5 bases, with 4 bases of the junction left unmatched. The CDR3 coding sequence is TGTGCCAGCAGCCCAGGGGGCGTGGAGACCCAGTACTTC. Residues: CASSPGGVETQYF.